This TCR beta chain was obtained from a study of blood T cell repertoires in COVID-19. The wider study: Whether acute or convalescent, the COVID-19 samples came from the United States, Italy and Spain. T cells, B-cell-depleted T cells, or PBMCs provided the cDNA or gDNA that served as material.

Authors' methods: Estimated nucleated cell counts came from reference gene primer amplification. The table came from immunoSEQ multiplex PCR; TCRdb's copy has only in-frame clones and leaves some out. V and J calls and clone size are those listed in that table; D and trimming were worked out from the DNA. The sample lists about 78,000 clones; roughly nine tenths were seen once. CDR1 is SGHRS, CDR2 YFSETQ, per germline. The CDR3 has 13 residues. The V end was cut by 5 bases, the J end by 10 bases, with 18 bases between. The sample consisted of peripheral blood. This TCR was recovered from a woman over 75 with active or convalescent COVID-19. V gene TRBV5-1 combines with J gene TRBJ1-1; D gene unclear. The CDR3 sequence is CASSPGDSSSAFF. The CDR3 nucleotides read TGCGCCAGCAGTCCGGGAGATTCTTCTTCAGCTTTCTTT.